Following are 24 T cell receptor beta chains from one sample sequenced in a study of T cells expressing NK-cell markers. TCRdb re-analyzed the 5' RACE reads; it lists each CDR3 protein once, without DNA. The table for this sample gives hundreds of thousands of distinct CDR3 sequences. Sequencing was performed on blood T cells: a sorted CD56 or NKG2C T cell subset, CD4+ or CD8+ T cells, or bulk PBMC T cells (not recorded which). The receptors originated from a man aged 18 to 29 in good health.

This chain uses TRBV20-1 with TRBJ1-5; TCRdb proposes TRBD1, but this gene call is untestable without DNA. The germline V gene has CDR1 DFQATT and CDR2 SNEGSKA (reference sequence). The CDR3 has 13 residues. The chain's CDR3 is CSALDRGIQPQHF.

This chain's CDR3 is CASDPGTGFSPDTQYF. The chain uses TRBV9 and TRBJ2-3; TCRdb's D call of TRBD1 is untestable without DNA. The CDR3 is 16 residues long. In germline, CDR1 is SGDLS, CDR2 YYNGEE.

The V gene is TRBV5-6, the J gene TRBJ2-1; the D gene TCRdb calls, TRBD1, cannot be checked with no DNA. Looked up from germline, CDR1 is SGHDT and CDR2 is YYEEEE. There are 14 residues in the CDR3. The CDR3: CASRGGRSYNEQFF.

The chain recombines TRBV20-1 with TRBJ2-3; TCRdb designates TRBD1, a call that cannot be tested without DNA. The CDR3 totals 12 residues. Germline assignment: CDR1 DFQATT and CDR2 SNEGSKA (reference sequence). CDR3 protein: CSASTGPDTQYF.

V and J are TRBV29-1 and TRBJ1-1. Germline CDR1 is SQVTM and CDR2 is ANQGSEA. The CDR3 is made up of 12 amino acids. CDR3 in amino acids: CSVGRRTTEAFF.

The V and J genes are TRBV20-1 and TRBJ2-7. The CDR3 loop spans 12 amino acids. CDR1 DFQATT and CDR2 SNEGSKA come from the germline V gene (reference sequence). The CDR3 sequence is CSAGRVTREQYF.

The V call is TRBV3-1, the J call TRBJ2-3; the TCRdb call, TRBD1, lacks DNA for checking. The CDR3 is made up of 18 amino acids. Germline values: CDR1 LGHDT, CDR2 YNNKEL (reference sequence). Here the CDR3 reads CASSQITKGHSATDTQYF.

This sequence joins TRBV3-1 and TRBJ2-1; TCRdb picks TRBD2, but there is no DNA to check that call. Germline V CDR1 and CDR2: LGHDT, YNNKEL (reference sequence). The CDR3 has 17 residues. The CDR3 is CASSQDIAGNVWNEQFF.

The CDR3 loop reads CASMAGGSTDTQYF. V is TRBV27 and J is TRBJ2-3; TCRdb lists TRBD2, though no DNA is available to test this call. In germline, CDR1 is MNHEY, CDR2 SMNVEV (reference sequence). There are 14 residues in the CDR3.

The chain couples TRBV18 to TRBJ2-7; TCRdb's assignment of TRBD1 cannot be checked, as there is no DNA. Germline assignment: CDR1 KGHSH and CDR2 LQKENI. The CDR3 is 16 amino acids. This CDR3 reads CASSPRDRGYSYEQYF. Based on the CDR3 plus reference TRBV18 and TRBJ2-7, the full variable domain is NAGVMQNPRHLVRRRGQEARLRCSPMKGHSHVYWYRQLPEEGLKFMVYLQKENIIDESGMPKERFSAEFPKEGPSILRIQQVVRGDSAAYFCASSPRDRGYSYEQYFGPGTRLTVT.

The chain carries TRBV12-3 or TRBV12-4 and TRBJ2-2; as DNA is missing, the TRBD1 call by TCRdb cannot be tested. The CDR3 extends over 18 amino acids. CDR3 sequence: CASSPTPGQGTYTGELFF.

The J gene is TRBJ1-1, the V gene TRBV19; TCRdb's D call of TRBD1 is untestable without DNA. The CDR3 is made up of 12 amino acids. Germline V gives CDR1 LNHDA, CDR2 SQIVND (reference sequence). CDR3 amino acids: CASSMATGWAFF.

This CDR3 reads CASSPPLGVADYNEQFF. The chain recombines TRBV18 with TRBJ2-1; the TRBD2 assignment by TCRdb is unverifiable without DNA. The CDR3 length is 17 residues. CDR1 and CDR2 (germline): KGHSH, LQKENI.

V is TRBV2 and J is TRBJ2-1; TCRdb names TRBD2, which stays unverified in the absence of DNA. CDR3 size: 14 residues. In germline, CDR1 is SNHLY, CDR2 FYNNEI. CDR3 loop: CASSWTSVNNEQFF.

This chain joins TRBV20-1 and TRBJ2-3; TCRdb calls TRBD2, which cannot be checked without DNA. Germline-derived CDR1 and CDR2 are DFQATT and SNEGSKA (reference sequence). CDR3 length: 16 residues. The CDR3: CSAREPKAGSTDTQYF.

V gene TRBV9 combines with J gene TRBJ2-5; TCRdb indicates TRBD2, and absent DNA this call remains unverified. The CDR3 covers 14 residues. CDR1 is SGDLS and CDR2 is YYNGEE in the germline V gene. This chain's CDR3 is CASSVVGGKETQYF.

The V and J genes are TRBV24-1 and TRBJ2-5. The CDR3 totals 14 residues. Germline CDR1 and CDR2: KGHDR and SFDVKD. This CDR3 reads CATSDLATMETQYF.

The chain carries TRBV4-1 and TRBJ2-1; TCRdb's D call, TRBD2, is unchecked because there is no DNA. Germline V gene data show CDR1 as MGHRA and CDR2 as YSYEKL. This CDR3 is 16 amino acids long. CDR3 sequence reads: CASSQEWAGRDNEQFF.

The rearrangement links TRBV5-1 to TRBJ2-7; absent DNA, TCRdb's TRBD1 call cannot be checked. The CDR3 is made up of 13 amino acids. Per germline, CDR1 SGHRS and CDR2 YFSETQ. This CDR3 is CASSGNRVDEQYF.

CDR3 loop: CATSDPLSPGGTQHF. The chain links TRBV24-1 to TRBJ1-5; TCRdb indicates TRBD1, and absent DNA this call remains unverified. This CDR3 has 15 amino acids. Per the germline V gene, CDR1 is KGHDR and CDR2 is SFDVKD.

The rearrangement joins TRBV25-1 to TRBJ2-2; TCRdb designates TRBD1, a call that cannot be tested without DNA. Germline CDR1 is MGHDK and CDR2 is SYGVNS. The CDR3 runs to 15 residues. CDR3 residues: CASDGTGVNTGELFF.

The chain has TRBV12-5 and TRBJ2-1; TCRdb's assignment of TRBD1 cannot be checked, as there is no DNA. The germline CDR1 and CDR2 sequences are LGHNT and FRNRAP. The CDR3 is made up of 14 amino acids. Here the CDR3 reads CASGLGVAGGGQFF.

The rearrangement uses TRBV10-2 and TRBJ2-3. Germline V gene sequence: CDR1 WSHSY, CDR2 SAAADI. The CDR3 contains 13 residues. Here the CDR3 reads CASSEPLVDTQYF.

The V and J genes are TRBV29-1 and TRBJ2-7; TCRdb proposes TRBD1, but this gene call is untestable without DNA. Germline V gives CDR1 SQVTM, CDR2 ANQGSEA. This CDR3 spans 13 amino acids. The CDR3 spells CSAIRGLPYEQYF.